This T cell receptor (beta chain) appears in the sequencing data of a study of blood T cell repertoires in COVID-19. Study at large: The United States, Italy and Spain provided the acute and convalescent COVID-19 samples. The analysed material was cDNA or gDNA that came from T cells, B-cell-depleted T cells, or PBMCs.

Germline trimming cut 6 bases from V and 6 bases from J; bases unmatched to any gene: 7. This CDR3 spans 16 amino acids. The V gene's germline CDR1 is SNHLY and CDR2 FYNNEI. In the original workflow: Amplification of reference gene primers was used by the study to estimate nucleated cell counts. Clones were sequenced by immunoSEQ multiplex PCR, and TCRdb holds only the in-frame ones, with some missing. The V and J calls and clone size were taken over from that table, and D and trimming were inferred from the DNA. The top ten hold 4% to 5% of the sample, which has 20,000 to 30,000 clones, 85% to 95% seen once.

Sequencing was performed on peripheral blood. The chain couples TRBV2 to TRBJ2-2, with TRBD2 identical over 13 bases. This clonotype originated in a human donor with active COVID-19. The donor label of this sample is uncertain. The CDR3 protein is CASSTTSGRGAGELFF. The CDR3 DNA follows: TGTGCCAGCAGCACCACTAGCGGGAGGGGCGCCGGGGAGCTGTTTTTT.